This TCR beta chain stems from a study of CD8 T cells in Susac syndrome. Random hexamers were used to reverse transcribe an amount of 0.5 to 1 ug RNA. Amplification of TCR beta CDR3 used immunoSEQ multiplex PCR across 54 Vbeta and 13 Jbeta. TCRdb reprocessed the immunoSEQ multiplex PCR reads with MiXCR, giving one entry per CDR3 protein. The sample has 78,000 or so distinct CDR3 sequences; about 95% are singletons. Sequenced input: CD8+ T cells from PBMCs. This clonotype was sampled from a human donor with multiple sclerosis.

The CDR3 DNA sequence: TGTGCCAGCAGTGGGCCCTCGCGGGAGCAGTACTTC. Translating gives CASSGPSREQYF. V is TRBV25-1 and J is TRBJ2-7; D gene ambiguous. Germline CDR1 MGHDK, CDR2 SYGVNS. Trimming took 4 bases from V and 7 from J, leaving 11 bases between them. This CDR3 contains 12 residues.